One sample yielded the 29 T cell receptor beta chains listed below, sequenced in a study of T cells in Graves' hyperthyroidism and ophthalmopathy. TCR beta CDR3 regions were amplified from RNA. An initial round of RT-PCR targeting the TCR CDR3 relied on the HTBI primer set. TCRdb analysed the multiplex PCR reads with MiXCR anew, one entry per CDR3 protein. The table lists fewer than 350,000 distinct CDR3 sequences, approximately 14% of them singletons, with 30% in the top ten. Sequenced sample: blood. The receptors were gathered from a woman aged 45-60 years with Graves' hyperthyroidism that later progressed to Graves' ophthalmopathy.

Ten or more counts support this clonotype. This sequence joins TRBV5-1 and TRBJ2-3; 10 nucleotides align to TRBD1. Germline-derived CDR1 and CDR2 are SGHRS and YFSETQ. V was clipped by 4 bases and J by 2 bases; unmatched bases: 7. CDR3 size: 16 residues. The CDR3 loop is CASSAGGTGDTDTQYF. In DNA, the CDR3 is TGCGCCAGCAGCGCTGGGGGGACAGGGGACACAGATACGCAGTATTTT.

The V call is TRBV20-1, the J call TRBJ1-2; a possible D gene is TRBD1 (6 bases). V dropped 0 bases and J dropped 5 bases, with 19 bases sitting between them. The CDR3 extends over 16 amino acids. Germline values: CDR1 DFQATT, CDR2 SNEGSKA (reference sequence). CDR3 nucleotide sequence: TGCAGTGCTAGAGATTGGGGCGTAGGGGGGGTATATGGCTACACCTTC. Translated: CSARDWGVGGVYGYTF.

This clonotype came up many times. This chain connects TRBV27 to TRBJ2-7; tentative D call: TRBD1 (5 bases). The CDR3 sequence is 15 residues long. Germline V CDR1 and CDR2: MNHEY, SMNVEV (reference sequence). Deletions cut 4 bases from V and 4 bases from J, with 17 bases between. The CDR3 nucleotides read TGTGCCAGCAGTTCAGCCTGGAGACAGCGTTACGAGCAGTACTTC. Encoded protein: CASSSAWRQRYEQYF.

In this sample, this clonotype turned up many times. J is TRBJ1-1 and V is TRBV12-3 or TRBV12-4; D gene uncertain. V lost 4 bases and J lost 5, with 11 bases in between. The length of the CDR3 is 13 residues. CDR3 residues: CASSSGGVTEAFF. The DNA for the CDR3 is TGTGCCAGCAGTTCCGGTGGAGTGACTGAAGCTTTCTTT.

This clonotype was counted many times. The chain joins TRBV10-2 to TRBJ1-4; D unclear. The V and J ends lost 4 bases and 4 bases respectively, with 4 bases between them. The CDR3 consists of 12 residues. Per germline, CDR1 WSHSY and CDR2 SAAADI. CDR3 region: CASSASNEKLFF. DNA for the CDR3: TGCGCCAGCAGTGCGAGTAATGAAAAACTGTTTTTT.

The chain is built from TRBV10-1 and TRBJ2-2; 14 bases line up with TRBD2. The germline gives CDR1 WNHNN, CDR2 SYGVQD (reference sequence). The CDR3 totals 19 residues. The ends lost 4 bases at V and 5 bases at J; junction bases unmatched: 12. DNA for the CDR3: TGCGCCAGCAGTGGGCTTCACCCGACTAGCGGGAGGGTTACCGGGGAGCTGTTTTTT. It translates to CASSGLHPTSGRVTGELFF.

This clonotype was seen at least ten times. This chain links TRBV3-1 with TRBJ2-5, with 11 bases fitting TRBD2. Germline trimming cut 4 bases from V and 5 bases from J; bases unmatched to any gene: 9. Germline CDR1 and CDR2: LGHDT and YNNKEL (reference sequence). The CDR3 runs 16 residues. CDR3 coding DNA: TGTGCCAGCAGCCCGTGGGTAGCGGGAGGGTATGAGACCCAGTACTTC. As protein: CASSPWVAGGYETQYF.

The chain recombines TRBV15 with TRBJ1-3; D is possibly TRBD1 (5 bases). CDR1 and CDR2 from the germline V gene are LNHNV and YYDKDF (reference sequence). This CDR3 has 15 residues. The V end lost 0 bases, the J end lost 2 bases, and 8 bases lay between the germline ends. The CDR3 nucleotides read TGTGCCACCAGCAGAGATGGGGGTACTGGAAACACCATATATTTT. Residues: CATSRDGGTGNTIYF.

The sample holds many counts of this clonotype. This chain links TRBV11-2 with TRBJ2-5; the D gene is possibly TRBD1 (5 bases). The CDR3 is 14 residues long. Per the germline V gene, CDR1 is SGHAT and CDR2 is FQNNGV. Trimming pared 3 bases from V and 7 bases from J, leaving 15 bases between. The CDR3 DNA sequence: TGTGCCAGCAGCTTCCCGACAGATACCTCGACCCAGTACTTC. Its translation is CASSFPTDTSTQYF. Together with reference TRBV11-2 and TRBJ2-5, the CDR3 gives the full variable domain: EAGVAQSPRYKIIEKRQSVAFWCNPISGHATLYWYQQILGQGPKLLIQFQNNGVVDDSQLPKDRFSAERLKGVDSTLKIQPAKLEDSAVYLCASSFPTDTSTQYFGPGTRLLVL.

This clonotype was found many times. This sequence joins TRBV9 and TRBJ2-2; 8 nucleotides match TRBD2. Trimming cost V 1 base and J 2 bases; bases outside gene matches: 10. Per the germline V gene, CDR1 is SGDLS and CDR2 is YYNGEE. The length of the CDR3 is 18 residues. CDR3 protein: CASSVSPRAGGNTGELFF. The DNA of the CDR3 is TGTGCCAGCAGCGTATCCCCCCGTGCGGGAGGCAACACCGGGGAGCTGTTTTTT.

This clonotype has more than one count but fewer than ten. The chain carries TRBV29-1 and TRBJ1-1; D not certain. Germline V CDR1 and CDR2: SQVTM, ANQGSEA. Trimming removed 3 bases at V and 4 bases at J, with 6 bases between. The CDR3 has 11 residues. In DNA form, the CDR3 reads TGCAGCGTTGATCTGGGCACTGAAGCTTTCTTT. Protein sequence: CSVDLGTEAFF. The full variable domain, with the rest looked up from reference TRBV29-1 and TRBJ1-1, is SAVISQKPSRDICQRGTSLTIQCQVDSQVTMMFWYRQQPGQSLTLIATANQGSEATYESGFVIDKFPISRPNLTFSTLTVSNMSPEDSSIYLCSVDLGTEAFFGQGTRLTVV.

Only a few counts were recorded for this clonotype. The chain recombines TRBV19 with TRBJ2-3; D may match TRBD1 or TRBD2 (5 bases each). CDR1 is LNHDA and CDR2 is SQIVND in the germline V gene (reference sequence). This CDR3 is built from 13 residues. V gave up 5 bases and J gave up 9 bases, with 15 bases separating them. This chain's CDR3 is CASSLPLGDTQYF. The CDR3 DNA reads TGTGCCAGTAGTCTTCCTCTAGGGGACACGCAGTATTTT.

This clonotype was counted only a few times. The chain joins TRBV4-2 to TRBJ2-7, with D maybe TRBD1 (6 bases). This CDR3 spans 13 amino acids. V was shortened by 0 bases and J by 9 bases, with 12 bases between the two germline ends. Germline CDR1 LGHNA, CDR2 YNFKEQ. The CDR3 spells CASSQDQPTGQYF. For the CDR3, the DNA is TGTGCCAGCAGCCAAGATCAACCGACAGGGCAGTACTTC.

This clonotype appeared a few times. This chain uses TRBV9 with TRBJ1-5; 10 bases fit TRBD1. The CDR3 consists of 19 residues. CDR1 is SGDLS and CDR2 is YYNGEE in the germline V gene. V dropped 0 bases and J dropped 6; count of bases not matched to a gene: 15. In DNA form, the CDR3 reads TGTGCCAGCAGCGTAGAATCTTCCGGGGACAGGGGCATGGGTCAGCCCCAGCATTTT. This codes for CASSVESSGDRGMGQPQHF.

This clonotype was recorded many times. The chain couples TRBV20-1 to TRBJ2-5, with D tentatively TRBD1 or TRBD2 (6 bases each). The germline CDR1 and CDR2 sequences are DFQATT and SNEGSKA (reference sequence). V shed 0 bases and J shed 1 base, with 12 bases lying between them. The CDR3 sequence is 15 residues long. In DNA, the CDR3 is TGCAGTGCTAGAGAGGGGGGACACATCCAAGAGACCCAGTACTTC. Encoded protein: CSAREGGHIQETQYF.

This clonotype was observed many times. This rearrangement joins TRBV28 to TRBJ2-3; D may correspond to TRBD1 or TRBD2 (6 bases each). The CDR3 has 15 residues. Trimming took off 6 bases at V and 5 bases at J, with 18 bases between the two ends. Germline loops: CDR1 MDHEN, CDR2 SYDVKM. CDR3 DNA: TGTGCCAGCAGCCTACAGGGCCTCGGGGGAGATACGCAGTATTTT. Amino acids: CASSLQGLGGDTQYF.

This clonotype was seen ten or more times. This chain uses TRBV20-1 with TRBJ2-3, with 11 positions matching TRBD2. Germline V CDR1 and CDR2: DFQATT, SNEGSKA (reference sequence). The CDR3 totals 15 residues. J was trimmed by 6 bases and V by 0 bases; bases with no gene match: 5. The CDR3 region has the DNA TGCAGTGCTAGAGAACTAGCGGGAGCCTTCGATACGCAGTATTTT. Translation gives CSARELAGAFDTQYF.

The rearrangement uses TRBV9 and TRBJ2-1; D gene ambiguous. The germline V gene has CDR1 SGDLS and CDR2 YYNGEE. The CDR3 totals 12 residues. The V end was cut by 7 bases, the J end by 2 bases, with 7 bases between. The DNA for the CDR3 is TGTGCCAGCGGGCAGGCCTACAATGAGCAGTTCTTC. Residues: CASGQAYNEQFF. The full variable domain, rest sourced from reference TRBV9 and TRBJ2-1, is DSGVTQTPKHLITATGQRVTLRCSPRSGDLSVYWYQQSLDQGLQFLIQYYNGEERAKGNILERFSAQQFPDLHSELNLSSLELGDSALYFCASGQAYNEQFFGPGTRLTVL.

This clonotype appeared many times. This chain uses TRBV4-1 with TRBJ1-1; 7 nucleotides agree with TRBD1. V was pared by 3 bases and J by 0 bases, with 4 bases of the junction left unmatched. This CDR3 spans 15 amino acids. Germline V gene sequence: CDR1 MGHRA, CDR2 YSYEKL. CDR3 DNA: TGCGCCAGCAGCCAGATAGGGACAGTGAACACTGAAGCTTTCTTT. This gives the protein CASSQIGTVNTEAFF.

The chain is built from TRBV7-2 and TRBJ2-5; 12 positions agree with TRBD2. The CDR3 extends over 18 amino acids. Unmatched junction bases numbered 14, after V lost 5 bases and J lost 4 bases. Germline-derived CDR1 and CDR2 are SGHTA and FQGNSA. CDR3 protein: CASSVFPGLAGLRETQYF. The DNA of the CDR3 is TGTGCCAGCAGCGTTTTTCCCGGACTAGCGGGATTGCGAGAGACCCAGTACTTC.

This clonotype was seen at least ten times. The gene calls are TRBV27 and TRBJ2-7; tentative D call: TRBD1 (5 bases). This CDR3 is 14 amino acids long. With 3 bases removed from V and 4 bases from J, the gap between germline ends came to 13 bases. Germline CDR1 reads MNHEY; CDR2 reads SMNVEV (reference sequence). The CDR3 is CASSLDTFGYEQYF. Here the CDR3 DNA reads TGTGCCAGCAGTTTGGACACGTTCGGATACGAGCAGTACTTC.

V is TRBV20-1 and J is TRBJ2-1; TRBD1 agrees at 11 bases. The CDR3 length is 13 residues. The V segment lost 5 bases and the J segment 8 bases; nucleotides outside the gene matches: 5. Per the germline V gene, CDR1 is DFQATT and CDR2 is SNEGSKA (reference sequence). Here the CDR3 DNA reads TGCAGTGCTGGGAGGACAGGGGGCCATGAGCAGTTCTTC. Protein product: CSAGRTGGHEQFF.

The V gene is TRBV4-1, the J gene TRBJ1-5; 9 bases are a match to TRBD1. The CDR3 runs 14 residues. Per germline, CDR1 MGHRA and CDR2 YSYEKL. The V gene end was trimmed by 5 bases and the J gene end by 7 bases; junction bases not matched to a gene: 6. CDR3 protein: CASSDRQGGQPQHF. The CDR3 DNA is TGCGCCAGCAGCGATCGACAGGGGGGACAGCCCCAGCATTTT.

J is TRBJ2-7 and V is TRBV9, with D tentatively TRBD2 (5 bases). This CDR3 comprises 16 residues. The ends were cut back, 4 bases at V and 2 bases at J, with 19 bases in the middle. CDR1 is SGDLS, CDR2 YYNGEE, per germline. The CDR3 reads CASSLSREEAAYEQYF. CDR3 nucleotide sequence: TGTGCCAGCAGCCTCTCCCGGGAAGAGGCCGCCTACGAGCAGTACTTC.

This clonotype was seen more than once but under ten times. V is TRBV20-1 and J is TRBJ1-3; D not resolved. CDR1 is DFQATT and CDR2 is SNEGSKA in the germline V gene (reference sequence). Trimming took off 3 bases at V and 4 bases at J, with 19 bases between the two ends. The length of the CDR3 is 16 residues. This chain's CDR3 is CSASRRVGIGGNTIYF. DNA of the CDR3: TGCAGTGCTAGCCGCCGGGTCGGGATCGGGGGAAACACCATATATTTT.

This clonotype was recorded at least ten times. V usage is TRBV11-1 and J usage is TRBJ1-3; D gene unclear. The V and J ends lost 2 bases and 1 base respectively, with 3 bases between them. This CDR3 has 13 amino acids. The germline gives CDR1 SGHAT, CDR2 FQDESV (reference sequence). The CDR3 sequence is CASSLQSGNTIYF. The CDR3 DNA is TGTGCCAGCAGCTTACAATCTGGAAACACCATATATTTT.

This chain connects TRBV30 to TRBJ2-3, with D uncertain. CDR3 length equals 12 residues. V was cut by 0 bases and J by 6 bases, with 7 bases left in between. Germline CDR1 reads GTSNPN; CDR2 reads SVGIG (reference sequence). The CDR3 is CAWSVAGDTQYF. CDR3 DNA: TGTGCCTGGAGTGTAGCAGGCGATACGCAGTATTTT.

The CDR3 DNA reads as TGCGCCAGCAGCCTCAAAGGTCAGGGCCACTATGGCTACACCTTC. Its translation is CASSLKGQGHYGYTF. The rearrangement joins TRBV4-1 to TRBJ1-2; D is possibly TRBD1 (5 bases). The germline V and J ends were trimmed by 4 bases and 3 bases, with 15 bases remaining between them. This CDR3 has 15 residues. Germline assignment: CDR1 MGHRA and CDR2 YSYEKL.

Only a few counts were recorded for this clonotype. The chain employs TRBV4-2 and TRBJ2-5; tentatively, D is TRBD1 or TRBD2 (5 bases each). With 0 bases removed from V and 14 bases from J, the gap between germline ends came to 16 bases. Germline values: CDR1 LGHNA, CDR2 YNFKEQ. The CDR3 contains 13 residues. The CDR3 nucleotides read TGTGCCAGCAGCCAAGAACGGGGTGGGGGAGAATACTTC. Its translation: CASSQERGGGEYF.